These 20 T cell receptor beta chains were all obtained from the same sample, sequenced in a study of shared clonotypes between healthy human individuals. Profiling relied on immunoSEQ multiplex PCR, and the TCRdb table lists in-frame clones only, not all of them. The sample includes more than 2 million clones, about 94% seen only once; the top ten take approximately 0.13%. The sample was naive CD4+ T cells sorted from blood. The subset: CD45RA+ positively selected. The source is a man younger than 30 in good health.

The rearrangement joins TRBV5-1 to TRBJ2-7, with 8 bases lining up with TRBD1. Germline V gene data show CDR1 as SGHRS and CDR2 as YFSETQ. The V segment lost 7 bases and the J segment 0 bases; nucleotides outside the gene matches: 6. CDR3 length: 14 amino acids. In nucleotides, the CDR3 is TGCGCCAGCGCCCCGGGACAGGACTCCTACGAGCAGTACTTC. This gives the protein CASAPGQDSYEQYF.

V usage is TRBV15 and J usage is TRBJ1-4; D is unclear. Deletions cut 0 bases from V and 8 bases from J, with 7 bases between. In germline, CDR1 is LNHNV, CDR2 YYDKDF (reference sequence). The CDR3 totals 13 residues. This chain's CDR3 is CATSRDKEEKLFF. The CDR3 DNA reads as TGTGCCACCAGCAGAGATAAGGAGGAAAAACTGTTTTTT.

The chain links TRBV9 to TRBJ1-6; the D gene is possibly TRBD1 (5 bases). The V end was cut by 0 bases, the J end by 8 bases, with 9 bases between. This CDR3 spans 14 amino acids. Germline values: CDR1 SGDLS, CDR2 YYNGEE. The CDR3 sequence is CASSVEGPYSPLHF. The CDR3 nucleotides read TGTGCCAGCAGCGTAGAGGGGCCTTATTCACCCCTCCACTTT.

V and J are TRBV19 and TRBJ1-5, with 7 positions matching TRBD1. From germline, CDR1 is LNHDA and CDR2 SQIVND (reference sequence). The CDR3 totals 15 residues. V dropped 3 bases and J dropped 7; count of bases not matched to a gene: 9. For the CDR3, the DNA is TGTGCCAGTAGTATCAGATTAGGGGGCGCCCAGCCCCAGCATTTT. It yields the protein CASSIRLGGAQPQHF. The complete variable domain, with remaining parts taken from reference TRBV19 and TRBJ1-5, reads DGGITQSPKYLFRKEGQNVTLSCEQNLNHDAMYWYRQDPGQGLRLIYYSQIVNDFQKGDIAEGYSVSREKKESFPLTVTSAQKNPTAFYLCASSIRLGGAQPQHFGDGTRLSIL.

The chain employs TRBV5-1 and TRBJ2-5, with a tentative D call TRBD2 (6 bases). Germline V gene data show CDR1 as SGHRS and CDR2 as YFSETQ. This CDR3 contains 18 residues. V gave up 1 base and J gave up 5 bases, with 24 bases separating them. The CDR3 sequence: CASSLNSPSGGLGETQYF. Here the CDR3 DNA reads TGCGCCAGCAGCTTGAACTCCCCCTCCGGGGGTCTGGGGGAGACCCAGTACTTC.

The chain recombines TRBV5-4 with TRBJ2-4; D is uncertain. In germline, CDR1 is SGHNT, CDR2 YYREEE (reference sequence). Between the trimmed V and J ends, which lost 4 bases and 0 bases, there was a span of 14 bases. This CDR3 spans 16 amino acids. The CDR3 DNA follows: TGTGCCAGCAGCCCGGGTGGGGTTGTAGCCAAAAACATTCAGTACTTC. Amino acid sequence: CASSPGGVVAKNIQYF.

V and J are TRBV7-9 and TRBJ1-1, with TRBD1 as a possible D gene (5 bases). Germline CDR1 and CDR2: SEHNR and FQNEAQ (reference sequence). The CDR3 is 13 amino acids. V was clipped by 8 bases and J by 5 bases, with 15 bases between them. CDR3 protein: CASYGGVGTEAFF. CDR3 sequence (DNA): TGTGCCAGCTACGGAGGGGTCGGAACTGAAGCTTTCTTT.

V and J are TRBV7-2 and TRBJ2-1, with D maybe TRBD2 (6 bases). The CDR3 loop spans 13 amino acids. Germline V gives CDR1 SGHTA, CDR2 FQGNSA. Trimming left V 5 bases short and J 8 bases short, with 13 bases between. The DNA of the CDR3 is TGTGCCAGCAGCCTCGGGACTTTATATGAGCAGTTCTTC. Residues: CASSLGTLYEQFF.

The chain couples TRBV7-9 to TRBJ2-1, with 8 bases aligning to TRBD2. The CDR3 has 14 residues. The V and J ends lost 3 bases and 10 bases, in that order; junction bases with no gene match: 8. Germline lookup yields CDR1 SEHNR and CDR2 FQNEAQ (reference sequence). The CDR3 region is CASSFGLAIEEQFF. The CDR3 bases are TGTGCCAGCAGCTTCGGACTAGCAATCGAGGAGCAGTTCTTC.

This clone occurred once. The chain couples TRBV27 to TRBJ1-4, with 8 nucleotides matching TRBD1. V lost 3 bases and J lost 7; bases outside the gene matches: 10. CDR3 length: 16 amino acids. From germline, CDR1 is MNHEY and CDR2 SMNVEV (reference sequence). CDR3 sequence reads: CASSFLAGGLGEKLFF. The CDR3 coding sequence is TGTGCCAGCAGTTTTCTCGCAGGGGGCCTGGGTGAAAAACTGTTTTTT. The whole variable domain, filled in from reference TRBV27 and TRBJ1-4, reads EAQVTQNPRYLITVTGKKLTVTCSQNMNHEYMSWYRQDPGLGLRQIYYSMNVEVTDKGDVPEGYKVSRKEKRNFPLILESPSPNQTSLYFCASSFLAGGLGEKLFFGSGTQLSVL.

The count of this clone is one. The chain carries TRBV27 and TRBJ1-5, with 8 positions matching TRBD1. V gave up 2 bases and J gave up 4 bases; unmatched junction bases: 4. Germline assignment: CDR1 MNHEY and CDR2 SMNVEV (reference sequence). The CDR3 is 15 residues long. CDR3 in DNA: TGTGCCAGCAGTTTAGGGGGACAGGTAAATCAGCCCCAGCATTTT. Protein sequence: CASSLGGQVNQPQHF.

The CDR3 sequence: CASSFRFQETQYF. CDR3 bases: TGTGCCAGCAGCTTCCGGTTCCAAGAGACCCAGTACTTC. The V call is TRBV5-6, the J call TRBJ2-5; no reliable D call. Germline V gives CDR1 SGHDT, CDR2 YYEEEE. V dropped 2 bases and J dropped 1 base, with 6 bases sitting between them. CDR3 length equals 13 residues. Using reference TRBV5-6 and TRBJ2-5 for the parts outside the CDR3, the full variable domain is DAGVTQSPTHLIKTRGQQVTLRCSPKSGHDTVSWYQQALGQGPQFIFQYYEEEERQRGNFPDRFSGHQFPNYSSELNVNALLLGDSALYLCASSFRFQETQYFGPGTRLLVL.

The chain employs TRBV2 and TRBJ1-5; TRBD1 might be the D (6 bases). CDR1 is SNHLY, CDR2 FYNNEI, per germline. The CDR3 has 16 amino acids. V gave up 2 bases and J gave up 1 base, with 12 bases separating them. CDR3 protein: CASSEQSGQSNQPQHF. CDR3 nucleotide sequence: TGTGCCAGCAGTGAACAGAGTGGACAGAGCAATCAGCCCCAGCATTTT. Variable domain in full (rest from reference TRBV2 and TRBJ1-5): EPEVTQTPSHQVTQMGQEVILRCVPISNHLYFYWYRQILGQKVEFLVSFYNNEISEKSEIFDDQFSVERPDGSNFTLKIRSTKLEDSAMYFCASSEQSGQSNQPQHFGDGTRLSIL.

This chain uses TRBV5-6 with TRBJ1-3, with 9 bases lining up with TRBD1. Germline V lookup: CDR1 SGHDT, CDR2 YYEEEE. The CDR3 sequence is 15 residues long. V trimming: 3 bases; J trimming: 3 bases; junction bases outside the gene matches: 4. The CDR3, as DNA: TGTGCCAGCAGCTACAGGGGGCAAAGTGGAAACACCATATATTTT. This gives the protein CASSYRGQSGNTIYF.

This chain uses TRBV7-2 with TRBJ2-7, with a weak D call TRBD2 (6 bases). Germline CDR1 and CDR2: SGHTA and FQGNSA. The CDR3 is made up of 14 amino acids. V dropped 2 bases and J dropped 5 bases, with 13 bases sitting between them. The CDR3 protein is CASSLRLANNEQYF. The CDR3 nucleotides are TGTGCCAGCAGCTTAAGGCTAGCGAATAACGAGCAGTACTTC.

The V and J genes are TRBV4-2 and TRBJ2-2; 11 positions match TRBD2. CDR1 is LGHNA and CDR2 is YNFKEQ in the germline V gene. V lost 2 bases, J lost 4 bases, and 9 bases stayed unmatched. The CDR3 consists of 18 residues. The CDR3 here is CASSQPGLAGGRTGELFF. CDR3 coding DNA: TGTGCCAGCAGCCAACCTGGGCTAGCGGGGGGTCGCACCGGGGAGCTGTTTTTT.

The chain combines TRBV5-1 with TRBJ1-5; 9 bases are shared with TRBD1. Germline V gene lookup returns CDR1 SGHRS and CDR2 YFSETQ. The V segment lost 3 bases and the J segment 4 bases; nucleotides outside the gene matches: 5. The CDR3 consists of 15 residues. CDR3 amino acids: CASSWGDRENQPQHF. The CDR3 DNA is TGCGCCAGCAGCTGGGGGGACAGGGAAAATCAGCCCCAGCATTTT. Supplemented by reference TRBV5-1 and TRBJ1-5, the full variable domain reads KAGVTQTPRYLIKTRGQQVTLSCSPISGHRSVSWYQQTPGQGLQFLFEYFSETQRNKGNFPGRFSGRQFSNSRSEMNVSTLELGDSALYLCASSWGDRENQPQHFGDGTRLSIL.

With regard to this clone: Other DNA sequences from this sample encode an identical CDR3 as well. The rearrangement links TRBV30 to TRBJ2-2; D ambiguous. CDR1 is GTSNPN and CDR2 is SVGIG in the germline V gene (reference sequence). The CDR3 totals 15 residues. Deletions cut 0 bases from V and 1 base from J, with 9 bases between. As DNA, the CDR3 is TGTGCCTGGAGTGTGAAAGCTCAGAACACCGGGGAGCTGTTTTTT. It encodes CAWSVKAQNTGELFF.

J is TRBJ2-7 and V is TRBV4-3; 7 nucleotides match TRBD1. Germline V gives CDR1 LGHNA, CDR2 YSLEER. The CDR3 spans 19 residues. The V gene end was trimmed by 4 bases and the J gene end by 4 bases; junction bases not matched to a gene: 22. The CDR3: CASSLDRAGKGLQGYEQYF. The DNA of the CDR3 is TGCGCCAGCAGCCTCGACAGGGCAGGTAAGGGCCTTCAAGGTTACGAGCAGTACTTC.

J is TRBJ1-1 and V is TRBV18, with a tentative D call TRBD1 (5 bases). V lost 5 bases, J lost 5 bases, and 12 bases lay in between. Germline assignment: CDR1 KGHSH and CDR2 LQKENI. This CDR3 has 13 residues. CDR3 nucleotides: TGTGCCAGCTCAATATCGAGGGGTACTGAAGCTTTCTTT. Amino acid sequence: CASSISRGTEAFF.